The present T cell receptor (beta chain) was sequenced within a study of blood T cell repertoires in COVID-19. Whole-study context: COVID-19 samples, acute and convalescent, were from the United States, Italy and Spain. PBMCs, B-cell-depleted T cells, or T cells were the source of the cDNA or gDNA that made up the material.

Profiled with immunoSEQ multiplex PCR; TCRdb holds only in-frame clones, not every one. The data show 170,000 or so clones, with around nine tenths seen just once and nearly 0.55% held by the top ten. CDR3 length equals 15 residues. The ends lost 5 bases at V and 6 bases at J; junction bases unmatched: 7. CDR1 is SGHTA and CDR2 is FQGTGA in the germline V gene. The clonotype comes from a middle-aged man with acute or convalescent COVID-19. Specimen: peripheral blood. The chain employs TRBV7-3 and TRBJ2-3; 11 nucleotides match TRBD2. CDR3 sequence: CASSPMTSGMDTQYF. The DNA of the CDR3 is TGTGCCAGCAGCCCAATGACTAGCGGGATGGATACGCAGTATTTT.